The rows below give T cell receptor beta chains drawn from one sample of a study of cytomegalovirus exposure and HLA in healthy donors. The repertoire was sequenced with immunoSEQ multiplex PCR; TCRdb's copy has only in-frame clones and lacks some. The sample lists approximately 190,000 clones, 75% to 90% occurring once. Input material: PBMCs. The source is a boy aged 2 to 10 in good health and CMV-seronegative. CDR3s include the opening cysteine and the closing phenylalanine or tryptophan. The D gene is left open where the match is weak. Not every row has a clone size; where given, it reads once, few, many or a size class.

abundance,j_gene,d_gene,v_gene,CDR3aa,CDR3nt
-,TRBJ1-1,-,TRBV6-5,CARTKGWPNTEAFF,TGTGCCAGAACTAAGGGGTGGCCGAACACTGAAGCTTTCTTT
-,TRBJ2-2,-,TRBV19,CASSIGGGLRELFF,TGTGCCAGTAGTATAGGTGGGGGCCTCCGGGAGCTGTTTTTT
-,TRBJ2-3,TRBD2,TRBV9,CASSGGTSGYTDTQYF,TGTGCCAGCAGCGGAGGGACTAGCGGGTACACAGATACGCAGTATTTT
-,TRBJ1-1,-,TRBV29-1,CSSRQGLNTEAFF,TGCAGCTCCCGGCAGGGTTTGAACACTGAAGCTTTCTTT
-,TRBJ1-6,TRBD1,TRBV27,CASRLQGAGSPLHF,TGTGCCAGCAGACTACAGGGGGCTGGATCACCCCTCCACTTT
-,TRBJ1-1,TRBD1,TRBV19,CASSLGQKNTEAFF,TGTGCCAGTAGCCTGGGACAGAAAAACACTGAAGCTTTCTTT
-,TRBJ1-1,-,TRBV29-1,CSVEARGLMNTEAFF,TGCAGCGTTGAAGCTAGGGGACTGATGAACACTGAAGCTTTCTTT
once,TRBJ2-1,-,TRBV2,CASPGPRGLGEQFF,TGTGCCAGCCCCGGCCCCCGGGGACTTGGTGAGCAGTTCTTC
once,TRBJ2-7,TRBD2,TRBV6-6,CASSTPSGGLYEQYF,TGTGCCAGCAGTACCCCTAGCGGGGGACTCTACGAGCAGTACTTC
-,TRBJ1-5,-,TRBV4-1,CASSQTTGDIPNSNQPQHF,TGCGCCAGCAGCCAAACCACAGGTGATATACCTAATAGCAATCAGCCCCAGCATTTT
-,TRBJ1-3,TRBD1,TRBV9,CASSTGQAIGTSGNTIYF,TGTGCCAGCTCCACGGGACAGGCTATAGGGACCTCTGGAAACACCATATATTTT
-,TRBJ1-1,TRBD1,TRBV6-1,CASSEPKGTGDDTEAFF,TGTGCCAGCAGTGAACCAAAAGGGACAGGGGATGACACTGAAGCTTTCTTT
-,TRBJ2-5,-,TRBV11-2,CASSLDGLNYQETQYF,TGTGCCAGCAGCTTGGACGGACTGAATTACCAAGAGACCCAGTACTTC
-,TRBJ1-5,-,TRBV28,CASRHSLWGVEPQHF,TGTGCCAGCAGACACTCCCTCTGGGGAGTTGAGCCCCAGCATTTT
-,TRBJ1-6,TRBD1,TRBV7-3,CASSEPRQGDSPLHF,TGTGCCAGCAGCGAACCTCGACAGGGAGATTCACCCCTCCACTTT
-,TRBJ2-7,TRBD1,TRBV7-2,CASSPGWGQGVGEQYF,TGTGCCAGCAGCCCAGGCTGGGGGCAGGGGGTAGGGGAGCAGTACTTC
-,TRBJ1-5,TRBD1,TRBV19,CASSISKGTGDGQPQHF,TGTGCCAGTAGTATCTCTAAAGGGACAGGGGACGGTCAGCCCCAGCATTTT
-,TRBJ2-7,-,TRBV5-1,CASARQGTYEQYF,TGCGCCAGCGCCCGGCAGGGAACCTACGAGCAGTACTTC
once,TRBJ2-7,TRBD2,TRBV29-1,CSAGERELEQYF,TGCAGCGCCGGCGAGCGGGAGCTCGAGCAGTACTTC
-,TRBJ2-1,-,TRBV19,CASSGKTKGSYNEQFF,TGTGCCAGTAGTGGGAAAACAAAGGGGTCCTACAATGAGCAGTTCTTC
-,TRBJ2-3,TRBD2,TRBV7-2,CASSRLAEYTDTQYF,TGTGCCAGCAGCCGACTAGCGGAGTACACAGATACGCAGTATTTT
few,TRBJ2-2,-,TRBV18,CASSPRGHGELFF,TGTGCCAGCTCACCACGGGGGCACGGGGAGCTGTTTTTT
few,TRBJ1-1,-,TRBV7-9,CASSLKGETEAFF,TGTGCCAGCAGCTTGAAGGGAGAGACTGAAGCTTTCTTT
-,TRBJ2-3,-,TRBV5-1,CASSLQRQSTDTQYF,TGCGCCAGCAGCTTGCAGAGACAGAGCACAGATACGCAGTATTTT
-,TRBJ1-1,-,TRBV25-1,CASTRGREAEAFF,TGTGCCAGCACCCGAGGCAGGGAAGCTGAAGCTTTCTTT
-,TRBJ1-6,TRBD1,TRBV30,CAWSALLGQGPTSPLHF,TGTGCCTGGAGTGCCCTACTCGGACAGGGGCCCACTTCACCCCTCCACTTT
-,TRBJ2-7,TRBD1,TRBV18,CASSQNRGGPDEQYF,TGTGCCAGCTCACAAAACAGGGGTGGGCCCGACGAGCAGTACTTC
-,TRBJ1-5,TRBD1,TRBV6-1,CASSEAQRTGTEQPQHF,TGTGCCAGCAGTGAAGCACAAAGGACAGGGACTGAACAGCCCCAGCATTTT
-,TRBJ2-3,TRBD2,TRBV11-2,CASSLGLAGGYLDTQYF,TGTGCCAGCAGCTTAGGGCTAGCGGGGGGGTATCTGGATACGCAGTATTTT
-,TRBJ2-6,-,TRBV11-1,CASSLFRAGANVLTF,TGTGCCAGCAGCTTATTCAGGGCTGGGGCCAACGTCCTGACTTTC
-,TRBJ2-7,-,TRBV20-1,CSARNRVEQYF,TGCAGTGCTCGGAACAGGGTTGAGCAGTACTTC
few,TRBJ2-7,-,TRBV19,CASSIDRTSYEQYF,TGTGCCAGTAGTATAGATCGGACTTCCTACGAGCAGTACTTC
-,TRBJ2-1,-,TRBV19,CASSETATSYNEQFF,TGTGCCAGTAGCGAGACTGCGACCTCCTACAATGAGCAGTTCTTC
-,TRBJ2-7,TRBD2,TRBV15,CATSRGGGGEQYF,TGTGCCACCAGCAGAGGTGGGGGGGGCGAGCAGTACTTC
few,TRBJ2-6,-,TRBV10-3,CAISGIWASGANVLTF,TGTGCCATCTCCGGGATTTGGGCTTCTGGGGCCAACGTCCTGACTTTC
-,TRBJ1-2,-,TRBV7-9,CASSYLGAFYTF,TGTGCCAGCAGCTATTTGGGGGCCTTCTACACCTTC
-,TRBJ2-2,TRBD1,TRBV2,CASSRGQGANTGELFF,TGTGCCAGCAGTCGAGGACAGGGGGCTAACACCGGGGAGCTGTTTTTT
-,TRBJ2-3,-,TRBV9,CASSVAQTGLTDTQYF,TGTGCCAGCAGCGTAGCGCAGACAGGCCTCACAGATACGCAGTATTTT
-,TRBJ2-7,TRBD1,TRBV10-3,CAISTTGSEQYF,TGTGCCATCAGTACGACAGGGTCCGAGCAGTACTTC
-,TRBJ2-5,TRBD2,TRBV5-1,CASSYAGTSGGAETQYF,TGCGCCAGCAGTTACGCCGGGACTAGCGGGGGGGCGGAGACCCAGTACTTC
-,TRBJ1-5,-,TRBV5-6,CASSRTGIGNQPQHF,TGTGCCAGCAGCAGAACAGGGATTGGCAATCAGCCCCAGCATTTT
-,TRBJ2-7,-,TRBV7-8,CASSLDAGLISYEQYF,TGTGCCAGCAGCTTAGACGCAGGACTGATCTCCTACGAGCAGTACTTC
once,TRBJ1-6,-,TRBV27,CASSLQGRNSPLHF,TGTGCCAGCAGTTTACAGGGAAGAAATTCACCCCTCCACTTT
-,TRBJ2-7,TRBD1,TRBV27,CASSGTGDYEQYF,TGTGCCAGCTCCGGGACAGGGGACTACGAGCAGTACTTC
few,TRBJ2-3,-,TRBV6-5,CASSETAETDTQYF,TGTGCCAGCAGTGAAACAGCAGAAACAGATACGCAGTATTTT
-,TRBJ2-7,-,TRBV4-1,CASSPTSGGPYEQYF,TGCGCCAGCAGCCCGACCAGTGGGGGCCCCTACGAGCAGTACTTC
-,TRBJ2-1,TRBD1,TRBV2,CASSDRDRSYNEQFF,TGTGCCAGCAGTGATCGGGACAGGTCATACAATGAGCAGTTCTTC
-,TRBJ2-1,-,TRBV9,CASSPQEWPGDEQFF,TGTGCCAGCAGCCCACAGGAATGGCCGGGGGATGAGCAGTTCTTC
-,TRBJ1-2,TRBD1,TRBV27,CASRPDRGRGFSYGYTF,TGTGCCAGCAGGCCCGACAGGGGGCGCGGTTTTTCCTATGGCTACACCTTC
-,TRBJ2-5,TRBD2,TRBV28,CASRDGGKTQYF,TGTGCCAGTCGAGACGGGGGGAAGACCCAGTACTTC
-,TRBJ1-4,TRBD1,TRBV28,CASSLRTGGGHNEKLFF,TGTGCCAGCAGTCTCCGGACAGGGGGAGGCCATAATGAAAAACTGTTTTTT
-,TRBJ2-7,TRBD1,TRBV30,CAWRHGGDRGYEQYF,TGTGCCTGGAGACACGGGGGGGACAGGGGCTACGAGCAGTACTTC
-,TRBJ2-2,-,TRBV5-1,CASSFPGNTGELFF,TGCGCCAGCAGCTTCCCAGGGAACACCGGGGAGCTGTTTTTT
-,TRBJ2-2,-,TRBV9,CASSDGGRHTGELFF,TGTGCCAGCAGCGACGGGGGACGCCACACCGGGGAGCTGTTTTTT
-,TRBJ1-1,TRBD1,TRBV28,CASSFGQGVITEAFF,TGTGCCAGCAGTTTCGGGCAGGGGGTTATTACTGAAGCTTTCTTT
-,TRBJ2-3,-,TRBV27,CASSFMRAEGTDTQYF,TGTGCCAGCAGTTTCATGAGGGCCGAGGGCACAGATACGCAGTATTTT
-,TRBJ2-3,TRBD2,TRBV10-1,CASSELGLAGATQYF,TGCGCCAGCAGTGAATTGGGGCTAGCGGGGGCTACGCAGTATTTT
once,TRBJ1-6,-,TRBV23-1,CASSRIPPTGSYNSPLHF,TGCGCCAGCAGTCGTATCCCCCCCACAGGGTCATACAATTCACCCCTCCACTTT